Following are 26 T cell receptor beta chains from one sample sequenced in a study of T-cell memory formation after mild COVID-19. TCRdb re-called the 5' RACE reads with MiXCR, one entry per CDR3 protein. Of 150,000 to 200,000 distinct CDR3 sequences in the sample, around 10% were seen once. Material for sequencing was PBMCs or a T cell subset sorted from them (not recorded which). The receptors originated from a man aged 18 to 29 who had mild COVID-19 (a few samples of this study predate the infection). Cell type and time point are not known.

The chain employs TRBV28 and TRBJ1-5; D remains unclear. Germline V CDR1 and CDR2: MDHEN, SYDVKM. V lost 5 bases, J lost 2 bases, and 10 bases lay in between. The CDR3 is 14 residues long. The CDR3 nucleotides are TGTGCCAGCAGTCCCCGCCCGGGCAATCAGCCCCAGCATTTT. Translated, it gives CASSPRPGNQPQHF.

In its sample, this clonotype was seen many times. The genes are TRBV7-3 and TRBJ2-1; the D gene is possibly TRBD1 (6 bases). This CDR3 is 16 amino acids long. Germline CDR1 SGHTA, CDR2 FQGTGA. V was shortened by 5 bases and J by 0 bases, with 14 bases between the two germline ends. As DNA, the CDR3 is TGTGCCAGCAGCGGAGAGACAGGCAGCTCCTACAATGAGCAGTTCTTC. It is translated as CASSGETGSSYNEQFF. The entire variable domain, with the rest obtained from reference TRBV7-3 and TRBJ2-1, is as follows: GAGVSQTPSNKVTEKGKYVELRCDPISGHTALYWYRQSLGQGPEFLIYFQGTGAADDSGLPNDRFFAVRPEGSVSTLKIQRTERGDSAVYLCASSGETGSSYNEQFFGPGTRLTVL.

The rearrangement joins TRBV15 to TRBJ2-5; tentatively, D is TRBD1 (5 bases). Germline CDR1 reads LNHNV; CDR2 reads YYDKDF (reference sequence). The CDR3 covers 13 residues. The V gene lost 7 bases and the J gene lost 1 base, with 10 bases spanning the gap. CDR3 sequence reads: CATTQQVQETQYF. The CDR3 bases are TGTGCCACCACACAACAGGTCCAAGAGACCCAGTACTTC.

V is TRBV28 and J is TRBJ2-7; no clear D. Germline V lookup: CDR1 MDHEN, CDR2 SYDVKM. With 5 bases removed from V and 0 bases from J, the gap between germline ends came to 8 bases. This CDR3 is built from 13 residues. In nucleotides, the CDR3 is TGTGCCAGCAGTCCGACAAGCTCCTACGAGCAGTACGTC. It specifies CASSPTSSYEQYV.

In this sample, this clonotype turned up a few times. The V and J genes are TRBV7-2 and TRBJ1-1, with 7 bases fitting TRBD1. V was pared by 7 bases and J by 0 bases, with 8 bases of the junction left unmatched. Germline V lookup: CDR1 SGHTA, CDR2 FQGNSA. The CDR3 is 15 amino acids. The CDR3 sequence: CASTPLTGLNTEAFF. In DNA, the CDR3 is TGTGCCAGCACACCCTTGACAGGGCTGAACACTGAAGCTTTCTTT.

This clonotype was recorded a few times. This sequence joins TRBV12-3 or TRBV12-4 and TRBJ2-3, with 7 bases fitting TRBD2. J lost 9 bases, V lost 5 bases, and 11 bases had no gene match. The CDR3 has 14 amino acids. The chain's CDR3 is CASSPGTTIGTQYF. Written as DNA, the CDR3 is TGTGCCAGCAGTCCCGGGACTACGATAGGGACGCAGTATTTT.

Turning to this clonotype: At one boundary the junction diverges from the germline segment, which might be a read error. V and J are TRBV5-1 and TRBJ2-7; no clear D. Germline V lookup: CDR1 SGHRS, CDR2 YFSETQ. This CDR3 is 13 amino acids long. The CDR3 here is CDSSLEQSYEQYF. CDR3 nucleotides: TGCGACAGCAGCTTGGAGCAGAGCTACGAGCAGTACTTC.

The genes are TRBV7-3 and TRBJ2-5; 12 bases are shared with TRBD1. This CDR3 has 14 residues. Germline lookup yields CDR1 SGHTA and CDR2 FQGTGA. J was trimmed by 5 bases and V by 5 bases; bases with no gene match: 3. CDR3 coding DNA: TGTGCCAGCAGCGGGACAGGGGGCGCGGAGACCCAGTACTTC. It codes for CASSGTGGAETQYF.

This clonotype was counted between two and nine times. This rearrangement joins TRBV5-1 to TRBJ1-6; TRBD1 is a possible D gene (5 bases). Trimming cost V 1 base and J 7 bases, with 18 bases left between them. Per the germline V gene, CDR1 is SGHRS and CDR2 is YFSETQ. The CDR3 loop spans 17 amino acids. The DNA for the CDR3 is TGCGCCAGCAGCTTGTTAGGCAGGGCCCTCCCGAATTCACCCCTCCACTTT. Protein sequence: CASSLLGRALPNSPLHF.

The chain employs TRBV7-2 and TRBJ1-2; 7 bases align to TRBD1. CDR3 length: 15 amino acids. Trimming cost V 3 bases and J 4 bases; bases outside gene matches: 8. The germline CDR1 and CDR2 sequences are SGHTA and FQGNSA. The CDR3 DNA is TGTGCCAGCAGCTTCACGGACAGGTTGGCCTATGGCTACACCTTC. Protein product: CASSFTDRLAYGYTF.

This clonotype showed up many times. This chain uses TRBV20-1 with TRBJ2-2; the D gene could be TRBD1 or TRBD2 (6 bases each). This CDR3 region has 15 residues. Germline lookup yields CDR1 DFQATT and CDR2 SNEGSKA (reference sequence). Trimming removed 0 bases at V and 3 bases at J, with 11 bases between. The chain's CDR3 is CSARDWRGDTGELFF. The DNA for the CDR3 is TGCAGTGCTAGAGATTGGAGGGGGGACACCGGGGAGCTGTTTTTT.

This clonotype occurred many times. CDR3 nucleotides: TGTGCCAGCAGCTCATGGACAGGCGTGCCCCAGCATTTT. Amino acid sequence: CASSSWTGVPQHF. V and J are TRBV7-2 and TRBJ1-5; 7 positions agree with TRBD1. The CDR3 is 13 residues long. Germline V gene lookup returns CDR1 SGHTA and CDR2 FQGNSA. Unmatched junction bases numbered 6, after V lost 4 bases and J lost 9 bases. The full variable domain, its missing parts supplied by reference TRBV7-2 and TRBJ1-5, is GAGVSQSPSNKVTEKGKDVELRCDPISGHTALYWYRQSLGQGLEFLIYFQGNSAPDKSGLPSDRFSAERTGGSVSTLTIQRTQQEDSAVYLCASSSWTGVPQHFGDGTRLSIL.

This clonotype was observed a handful of times. This rearrangement joins TRBV20-1 to TRBJ2-7; 8 bases fit TRBD1. Germline trimming cut 4 bases from V and 5 bases from J; bases unmatched to any gene: 10. Germline CDR1 DFQATT, CDR2 SNEGSKA (reference sequence). The CDR3 covers 14 residues. The DNA of the CDR3 is TGCAGTGCTAAGGAGGGGCAGGGGGCCGACGAGCAGTACGTC. Translating it yields CSAKEGQGADEQYV.

This clonotype came up a few times. The chain links TRBV6-1 to TRBJ2-5; TRBD2 is a possible D gene (6 bases). This CDR3 is 14 amino acids long. The germline V and J ends were trimmed by 4 bases and 0 bases, with 9 bases remaining between them. From germline, CDR1 is MNHNS and CDR2 SASEGT. The CDR3 region is CASSVGTYQETQYF. The CDR3 bases are TGTGCCAGCAGTGTTGGGACTTACCAAGAGACCCAGTACTTC.

This clonotype came up a few times. The V and J genes are TRBV7-8 and TRBJ2-4; 8 positions agree with TRBD1. J was trimmed by 0 bases and V by 2 bases; bases with no gene match: 6. There are 17 residues in the CDR3. Germline-derived CDR1 and CDR2 are SGHVS and FQNEAQ. The chain's CDR3 is CASSLPRTGLAKNIQYF. CDR3 DNA sequence: TGTGCCAGCAGCTTACCAAGGACAGGGCTAGCCAAAAACATTCAGTACTTC.

The chain carries TRBV5-5 and TRBJ1-3; D remains unclear. This CDR3 has 17 residues. V was trimmed by 4 bases and J by 0 bases, leaving 17 bases between them. Germline V gene lookup returns CDR1 SGHKS and CDR2 YYEKEE (reference sequence). This CDR3 reads CASSPGGRAFSGNTIYF. In DNA, the CDR3 is TGTGCCAGCAGCCCCGGCGGTCGGGCCTTCTCTGGAAACACCATATATTTT.

In this sample, this clonotype turned up a few times. The gene calls are TRBV7-2 and TRBJ2-2; D is perhaps TRBD2 (6 bases). This CDR3 has 15 amino acids. Per germline, CDR1 SGHTA and CDR2 FQGNSA. Deletions cut 5 bases from V and 3 bases from J, with 13 bases between. The CDR3 DNA follows: TGTGCCAGCAGCATCGCCACGGGGGACACCGGGGAGCTGTTTTTT. This encodes CASSIATGDTGELFF.

The CDR3 loop reads CASSYGGWTEAFF. DNA for the CDR3: TGTGCCAGCAGTTACGGGGGTTGGACTGAAGCTTTCTTT. The genes are TRBV6-6 and TRBJ1-1, with D possibly TRBD1 on 5 matching bases. The V and J ends lost 2 bases and 5 bases respectively, with 9 bases between them. The CDR3 is 13 amino acids. In germline, CDR1 is MNHNY, CDR2 SVGAGI (reference sequence).

DNA of the CDR3: TGCGCCAGCAGCCAAGAATGGCAGGGTTCACCCGAGCAGTACTTC. This codes for CASSQEWQGSPEQYF. This chain connects TRBV4-1 to TRBJ2-7; D is perhaps TRBD1 (5 bases). Germline CDR1 and CDR2: MGHRA and YSYEKL. CDR3 length: 15 amino acids. Trimming removed 0 bases from V and 6 bases from J, with 15 bases in between.

This clonotype has ten or more counts. The chain combines TRBV4-3 with TRBJ2-1; either TRBD1 or TRBD2 may fit D (6 bases each). The CDR3 loop spans 16 amino acids. Looked up from germline, CDR1 is LGHNA and CDR2 is YSLEER. Trimming took off 4 bases at V and 2 bases at J, with 15 bases between the two ends. CDR3 sequence reads: CASSPVWRGTYNEQFF. The CDR3 coding sequence is TGCGCCAGCAGCCCGGTGTGGAGGGGGACCTACAATGAGCAGTTCTTC.

There are a few counts of this clonotype. The CDR3 loop is CASKEGQDYYGYTF. CDR3 nucleotide sequence: TGTGCCAGCAAAGAGGGCCAGGACTACTATGGCTACACCTTC. The chain couples TRBV6-6 to TRBJ1-2; D remains unclear. This CDR3 is built from 14 residues. The V and J ends lost 7 bases and 3 bases respectively, with 15 bases between them. Germline CDR1 MNHNY, CDR2 SVGAGI (reference sequence).

Ten or more counts support this clonotype. V is TRBV4-1 and J is TRBJ1-1; D ambiguous. Germline CDR1 reads MGHRA; CDR2 reads YSYEKL. This CDR3 has 14 residues. Trimming stripped 6 bases from V and 5 bases from J, with 16 bases between. The CDR3 sequence is CASRGPLRGTEAFF. The CDR3, as DNA: TGCGCCAGCAGAGGGCCCCTCCGTGGAACTGAAGCTTTCTTT.

The CDR3 coding sequence is TGTGCCAGCAGTTACTCGGCAGGTTCAGGCAATCAGCCCCAGCATTTT. Translated, it gives CASSYSAGSGNQPQHF. This sequence joins TRBV6-5 and TRBJ1-5; D not certain. The germline V gene encodes CDR1 MNHEY and CDR2 SVGAGI. Trimming shortened V by 0 bases and J by 2 bases, and 11 bases separated the two germline ends. This CDR3 is 16 amino acids long.

This clonotype was counted many times. The V call is TRBV6-5, the J call TRBJ2-3; D possibly corresponds to TRBD2 (5 bases). Germline assignment: CDR1 MNHEY and CDR2 SVGAGI. The CDR3 consists of 15 residues. With 8 bases removed from V and 0 bases from J, the gap between germline ends came to 15 bases. The CDR3 reads CASRRSSSSTDTQYF. The CDR3 DNA follows: TGTGCCAGCCGTAGATCTAGCAGCAGCACAGATACGCAGTATTTT.

This chain connects TRBV20-1 to TRBJ2-1; unclear D gene. Trimming left V 5 bases short and J 2 bases short, with 13 bases between. Per the germline V gene, CDR1 is DFQATT and CDR2 is SNEGSKA (reference sequence). The CDR3 has 14 amino acids. In DNA, the CDR3 is TGCAGTGCTCCGACCTCCCCGGCCTACAATGAGCAGTTCTTC. It specifies CSAPTSPAYNEQFF.

The J gene is TRBJ2-1, the V gene TRBV7-2; possible D gene TRBD2, 5 bases. This CDR3 region has 15 residues. Trimming shortened V by 0 bases and J by 2 bases, and 8 bases separated the two germline ends. The germline CDR1 and CDR2 sequences are SGHTA and FQGNSA. The CDR3 loop reads CASSLARGTYNEQFF. Here the CDR3 DNA reads TGTGCCAGCAGCTTAGCGCGAGGGACCTACAATGAGCAGTTCTTC.